One TCR beta chain is described in this entry. Method: immunoSEQ multiplex PCR; TCRdb's copy keeps in-frame clones and lacks some. The sample gives 120,000 to 150,000 clones, approximately 94% of which show up once; roughly 5.5% is in the top ten. This entry comes from a study of control samples from healthy donors and cancer patients. J was trimmed by 7 bases and V by 3 bases; bases with no gene match: 4. Per the germline V gene, CDR1 is SGHTA and CDR2 is FQGNSA. CDR3 size: 14 residues. Material: blood. The V call is TRBV7-2, the J call TRBJ1-2; TRBD1 agrees at 11 bases. This clonotype was obtained from a young man in good health. DNA of the CDR3: TGTGCCAGCAGCTTCCTGGACAGGGGGCTTGGCTACACCTTC. Translation gives CASSFLDRGLGYTF.